This T cell receptor (beta chain) was retrieved from a study of T cells in localized non-small cell lung cancer. Whole-study results and caveats: In the blood, greater T cell density corresponded to longer overall survival.

CDR3 length equals 16 residues. Trimming removed 1 base from V and 0 bases from J, with 11 bases in between. In germline, CDR1 is SGHRS, CDR2 YFSETQ. About this clone: The antigen is undetermined. Other nucleotide sequences in the sample specify the same CDR3.

Generated by immunoSEQ multiplex PCR, the TCRdb table keeps only in-frame clones and is missing some. The sample has approximately 54,000 clones, around 81% seen once. The rearrangement uses TRBV5-1 and TRBJ1-3; D unresolved. This TCR was sampled from a female donor older than 55 with stage II squamous cell lung carcinoma. The sequencing here drew on peripheral blood, taken before any cancer treatment. The CDR3 sequence is CASSLNGFSSGNTIYF. In DNA form, the CDR3 reads TGCGCCAGCAGCTTGAACGGATTTAGCTCTGGAAACACCATATATTTT.